This TCR beta chain was captured in a study of CD8 T cells in Susac syndrome. RNA amounts of about 0.45 to 1 ug underwent reverse transcription with random hexamers. Amplification of TCR beta CDR3 used immunoSEQ multiplex PCR across 54 Vbeta and 13 Jbeta. From the immunoSEQ multiplex PCR reads, TCRdb called clonotypes with MiXCR, one entry per CDR3 protein. The profile covers 150,000 to 200,000 distinct CDR3 sequences, with about 95% appearing a single time and around 0.085% taken by the ten largest. FACS was used to enrich TEMRA cells, whereas the CD8+ and CD4+ T cells were obtained by negative isolation. The ends were cut back, 2 bases at V and 4 bases at J, with 11 bases in the middle. This CDR3 region has 14 residues. CDR1 and CDR2 from the germline V gene are GTSNPN and SVGIG (reference sequence).

The chain couples TRBV30 to TRBJ2-2; D is perhaps TRBD2 (5 bases). This sequence originates from a human donor with multiple sclerosis. Sequenced sample: CD4+ T cells from PBMCs. The CDR3 region is CAWSIGVRTGELFF. In nucleotides, the CDR3 is TGTGCCTGGAGTATCGGGGTTCGCACCGGGGAGCTGTTTTTT.